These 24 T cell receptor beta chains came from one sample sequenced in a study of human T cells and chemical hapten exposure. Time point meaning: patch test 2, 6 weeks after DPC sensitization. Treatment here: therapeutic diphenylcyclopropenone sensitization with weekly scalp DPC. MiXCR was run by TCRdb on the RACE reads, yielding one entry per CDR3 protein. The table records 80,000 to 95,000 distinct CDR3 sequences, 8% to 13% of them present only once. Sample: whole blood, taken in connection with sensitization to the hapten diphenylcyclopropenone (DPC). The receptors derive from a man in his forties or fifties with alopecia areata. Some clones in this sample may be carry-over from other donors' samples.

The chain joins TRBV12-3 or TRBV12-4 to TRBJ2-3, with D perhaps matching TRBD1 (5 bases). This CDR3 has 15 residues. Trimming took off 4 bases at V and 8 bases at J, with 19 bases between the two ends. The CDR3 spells CASSSWAVAQGTQYF. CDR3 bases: TGTGCCAGCAGTTCTTGGGCGGTTGCTCAGGGTACGCAGTATTTT.

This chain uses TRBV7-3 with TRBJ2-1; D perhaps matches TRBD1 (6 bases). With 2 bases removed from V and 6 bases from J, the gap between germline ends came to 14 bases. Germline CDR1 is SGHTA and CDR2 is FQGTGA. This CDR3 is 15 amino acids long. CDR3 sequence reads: CASSLSRQGINEQFF. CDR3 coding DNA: TGTGCCAGCAGCTTATCGCGTCAGGGGATCAATGAGCAGTTCTTC.

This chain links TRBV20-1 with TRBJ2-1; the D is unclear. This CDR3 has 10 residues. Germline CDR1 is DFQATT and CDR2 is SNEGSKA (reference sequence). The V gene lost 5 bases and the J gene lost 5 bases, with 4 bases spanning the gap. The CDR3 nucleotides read TGCAGTGCTTGGGACAATGAGCAGTTCTTC. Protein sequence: CSAWDNEQFF.

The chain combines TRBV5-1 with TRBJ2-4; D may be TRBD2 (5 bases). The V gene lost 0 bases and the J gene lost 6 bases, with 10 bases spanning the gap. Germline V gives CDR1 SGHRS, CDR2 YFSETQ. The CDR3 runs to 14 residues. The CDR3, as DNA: TGCGCCAGCAGCTTGGCCGGGATCGGAAACATTCAGTACTTC. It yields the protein CASSLAGIGNIQYF.

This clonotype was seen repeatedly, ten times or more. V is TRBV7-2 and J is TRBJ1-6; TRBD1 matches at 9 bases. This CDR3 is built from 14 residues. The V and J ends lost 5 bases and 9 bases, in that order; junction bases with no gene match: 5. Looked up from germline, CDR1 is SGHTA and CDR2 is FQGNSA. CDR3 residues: CASSLGTGTSPLHF. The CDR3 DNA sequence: TGTGCCAGCAGCCTAGGGACAGGGACTTCACCCCTCCACTTT. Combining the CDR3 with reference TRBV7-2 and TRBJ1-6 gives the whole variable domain GAGVSQSPSNKVTEKGKDVELRCDPISGHTALYWYRQSLGQGLEFLIYFQGNSAPDKSGLPSDRFSAERTGGSVSTLTIQRTQQEDSAVYLCASSLGTGTSPLHFGNGTRLTVT.

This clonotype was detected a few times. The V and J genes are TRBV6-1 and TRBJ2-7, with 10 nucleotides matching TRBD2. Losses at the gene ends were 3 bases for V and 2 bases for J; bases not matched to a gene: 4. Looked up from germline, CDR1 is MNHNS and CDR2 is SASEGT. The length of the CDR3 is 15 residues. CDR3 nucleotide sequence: TGTGCCAGCAGTGACCGAGCGGGAGGGCCCTACGAGCAGTACGTC. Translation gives CASSDRAGGPYEQYV.

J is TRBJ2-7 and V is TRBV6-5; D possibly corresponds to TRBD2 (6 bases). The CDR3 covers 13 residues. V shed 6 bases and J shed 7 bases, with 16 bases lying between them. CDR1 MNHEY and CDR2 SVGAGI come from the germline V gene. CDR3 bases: TGTGCCAGCAGATCCGCCCCCGGGGGAGAGCAGTACGTC. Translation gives CASRSAPGGEQYV.

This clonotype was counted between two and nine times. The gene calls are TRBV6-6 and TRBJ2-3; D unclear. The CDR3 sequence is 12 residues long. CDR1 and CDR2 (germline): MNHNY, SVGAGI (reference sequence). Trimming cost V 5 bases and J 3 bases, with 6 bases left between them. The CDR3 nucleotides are TGTGCCAGCAGTATGGTAACAGATACGCAGTATTTT. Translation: CASSMVTDTQYF.

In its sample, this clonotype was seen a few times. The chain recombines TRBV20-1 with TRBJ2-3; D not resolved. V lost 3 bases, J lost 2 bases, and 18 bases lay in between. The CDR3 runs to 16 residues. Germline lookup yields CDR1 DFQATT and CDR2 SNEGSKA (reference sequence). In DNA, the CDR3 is TGCAGTGCTAGGCCACTGGCTCGGACGACCACAGATACGCAGTATTTT. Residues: CSARPLARTTTDTQYF.

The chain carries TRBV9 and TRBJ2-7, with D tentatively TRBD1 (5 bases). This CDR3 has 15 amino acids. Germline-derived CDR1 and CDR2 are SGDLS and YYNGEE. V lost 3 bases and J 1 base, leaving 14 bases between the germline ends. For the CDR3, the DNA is TGTGCCAGCAGCGGGGGCCCGGCGCCATCCTACGAGCAGTACTTC. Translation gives CASSGGPAPSYEQYF.

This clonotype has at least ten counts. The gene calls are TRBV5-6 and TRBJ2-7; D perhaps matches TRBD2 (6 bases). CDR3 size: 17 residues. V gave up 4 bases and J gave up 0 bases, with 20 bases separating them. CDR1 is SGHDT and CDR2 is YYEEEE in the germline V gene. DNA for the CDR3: TGTGCCAGCAGCCCCCGGTTGGCGGGAACCCGCTCCTACGAGCAGTACGTC. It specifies CASSPRLAGTRSYEQYV.

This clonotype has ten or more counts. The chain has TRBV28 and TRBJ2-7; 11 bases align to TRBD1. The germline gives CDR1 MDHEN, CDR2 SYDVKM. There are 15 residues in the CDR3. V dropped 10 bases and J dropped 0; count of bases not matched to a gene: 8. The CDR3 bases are TGTGCCATTGTGACCGGGACAGGGGGCTCCTACGAGCAGTACTTC. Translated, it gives CAIVTGTGGSYEQYF.

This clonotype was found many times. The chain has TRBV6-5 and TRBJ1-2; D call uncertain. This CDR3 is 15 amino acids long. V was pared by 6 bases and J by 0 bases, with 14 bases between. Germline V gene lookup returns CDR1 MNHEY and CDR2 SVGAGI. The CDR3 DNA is TGTGCCAGCAGCTCTAGAGCCGTAGCTAACTATGGCTACACCTTC. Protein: CASSSRAVANYGYTF.

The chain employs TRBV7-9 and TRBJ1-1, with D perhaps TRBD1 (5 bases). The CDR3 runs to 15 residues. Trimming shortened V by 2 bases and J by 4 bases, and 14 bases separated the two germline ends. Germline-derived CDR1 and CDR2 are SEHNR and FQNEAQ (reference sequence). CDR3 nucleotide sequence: TGTGCCAGCAGCTTAAGCCCTACAGGCTCCACTGAAGCTTTCTTT. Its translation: CASSLSPTGSTEAFF.

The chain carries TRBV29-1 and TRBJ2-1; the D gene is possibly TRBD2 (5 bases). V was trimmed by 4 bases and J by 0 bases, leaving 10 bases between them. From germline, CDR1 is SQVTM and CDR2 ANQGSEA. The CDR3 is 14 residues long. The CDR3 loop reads CSVVLEVSYNEQFF. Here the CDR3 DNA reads TGCAGCGTTGTTTTGGAGGTCTCCTACAATGAGCAGTTCTTC.

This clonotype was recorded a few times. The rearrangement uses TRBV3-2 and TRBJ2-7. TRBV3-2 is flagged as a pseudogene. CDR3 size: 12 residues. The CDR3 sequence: CASSQEKYEQYF. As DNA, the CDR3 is TGTGCCAGCAGCCAAGAGAAATACGAGCAGTACTTC.

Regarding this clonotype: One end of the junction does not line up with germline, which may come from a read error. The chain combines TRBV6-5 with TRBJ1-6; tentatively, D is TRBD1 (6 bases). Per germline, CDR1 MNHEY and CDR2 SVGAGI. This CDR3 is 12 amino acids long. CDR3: CASRQGNAPLNF. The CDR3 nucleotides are TGTGCCAGCAGACAGGGTAACGCACCCCTCAACTTT.

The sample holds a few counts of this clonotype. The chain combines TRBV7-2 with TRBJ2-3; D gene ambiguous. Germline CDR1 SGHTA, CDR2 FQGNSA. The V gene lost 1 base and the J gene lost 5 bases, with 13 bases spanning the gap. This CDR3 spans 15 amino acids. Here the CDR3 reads CASSLEAREVDTQYF. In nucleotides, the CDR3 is TGTGCCAGCAGCTTAGAGGCTAGGGAAGTAGATACGCAGTATTTT.

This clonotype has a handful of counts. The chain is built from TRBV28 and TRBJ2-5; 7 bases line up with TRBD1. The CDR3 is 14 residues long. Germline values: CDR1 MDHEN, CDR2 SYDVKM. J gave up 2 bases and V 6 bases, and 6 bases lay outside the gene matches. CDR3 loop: CASSQGQMQETQYF. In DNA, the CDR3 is TGTGCCAGCAGCCAGGGACAGATGCAAGAGACCCAGTACTTC.

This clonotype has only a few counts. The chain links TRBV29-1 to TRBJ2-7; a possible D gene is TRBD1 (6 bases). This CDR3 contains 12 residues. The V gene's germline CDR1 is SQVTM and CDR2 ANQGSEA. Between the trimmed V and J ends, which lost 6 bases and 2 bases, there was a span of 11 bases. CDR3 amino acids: CSVKDSPYEQYF. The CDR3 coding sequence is TGCAGCGTCAAGGACAGTCCCTACGAGCAGTACTTC.

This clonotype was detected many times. This CDR3 reads CASSLASEGWGNEQFF. CDR3 DNA sequence: TGCGCCAGCAGCTTGGCCTCGGAGGGTTGGGGGAATGAGCAGTTCTTC. The chain carries TRBV5-1 and TRBJ2-1; a possible D gene is TRBD2 (6 bases). This CDR3 comprises 16 residues. The V end lost 0 bases, the J end lost 7 bases, and 17 bases lay between the germline ends. CDR1 and CDR2 (germline): SGHRS, YFSETQ. The full variable domain, its missing parts supplied by reference TRBV5-1 and TRBJ2-1, is KAGVTQTPRYLIKTRGQQVTLSCSPISGHRSVSWYQQTPGQGLQFLFEYFSETQRNKGNFPGRFSGRQFSNSRSEMNVSTLELGDSALYLCASSLASEGWGNEQFFGPGTRLTVL.

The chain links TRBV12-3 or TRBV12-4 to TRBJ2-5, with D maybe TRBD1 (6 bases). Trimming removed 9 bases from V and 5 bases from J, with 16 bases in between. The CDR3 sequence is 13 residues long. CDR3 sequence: CASSRGQRETQYF. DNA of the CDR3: TGTGCCAGTTCCCGAGGACAGCGGGAGACCCAGTACTTC.

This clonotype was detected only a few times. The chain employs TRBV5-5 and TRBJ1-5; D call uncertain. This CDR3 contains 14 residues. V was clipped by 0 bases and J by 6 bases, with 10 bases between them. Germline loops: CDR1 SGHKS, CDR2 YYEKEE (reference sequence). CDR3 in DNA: TGTGCCAGCAGCTTGGTTGGTATCGCTCAGCCCCAGCATTTT. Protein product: CASSLVGIAQPQHF.

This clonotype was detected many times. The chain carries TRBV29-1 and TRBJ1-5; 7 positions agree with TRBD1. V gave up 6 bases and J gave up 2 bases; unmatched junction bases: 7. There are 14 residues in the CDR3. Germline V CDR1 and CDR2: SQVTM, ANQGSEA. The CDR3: CSVWTGGGNQPQHF. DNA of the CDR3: TGCAGCGTGTGGACAGGCGGCGGCAATCAGCCCCAGCATTTT.